The TCR beta chain described here comes from a study of blood T cell repertoires in COVID-19. Study summary: Sources were T cells, B-cell-depleted T cells, or PBMCs; the material itself was cDNA or gDNA.

This clone appeared once. Germline loops: CDR1 SGHNT, CDR2 YYREEE (reference sequence). The CDR3 loop spans 14 amino acids. Trimming stripped 4 bases from V and 4 bases from J, with 15 bases between. Original data processing: The assay estimated nucleated cells by amplifying reference gene primers. Clones were read by immunoSEQ multiplex PCR, and TCRdb kept only the in-frame ones, dropping some. D and trimming were read from the DNA, whereas the V and J calls and clone size are those reported in that table. The sample includes fewer than 250,000 clones, over 80% seen only once; the top ten take 5.5%. Input material: peripheral blood. The chain recombines TRBV5-4 with TRBJ2-7; perhaps TRBD1 as D (6 bases). The clonotype comes from a human donor in a cohort sampled during active COVID-19. The CDR3 nucleotides are TGTGCCAGCAGCCCCACAGGGTTAGTATACGAGCAGTACTTC. Its translation is CASSPTGLVYEQYF.